Listed below are T cell receptor beta chains from one sample, sequenced in a study of identical twins. TCRdb reprocessed the 5' RACE reads with MiXCR, giving one entry per CDR3 protein. The data show 1.5 million to 2 million distinct CDR3 sequences, 25% to 35% seen once. Sequences were obtained from cord blood. These receptor sequences come from a newborn girl in good health. The CDR3 runs from the conserved cysteine through the conserved F or W. A D gene is named only where the DNA matches it firmly. Size is omitted from some rows. Given values are once, few, many or a class for expanded clones.

d_gene: .; v_gene: TRBV5-1; j_gene: TRBJ1-1; abundance: .; CDR3nt: TGCGCCAGCAGCTTGGGTCCATACATGAACACTGAAGCTTTCTTT; CDR3aa: CASSLGPYMNTEAFF
d_gene: TRBD2; v_gene: TRBV4-1; j_gene: TRBJ2-1; abundance: .; CDR3nt: TGCGCCAGCAGACAACCTACTAGCGGGAGAGGCAATGAGCAGTTCTTC; CDR3aa: CASRQPTSGRGNEQFF
d_gene: TRBD2; v_gene: TRBV24-1; j_gene: TRBJ2-1; abundance: .; CDR3nt: TGTGCCACCAGTGAGGGGACTAGCGGGGCCGATGAGCAGTTCTTC; CDR3aa: CATSEGTSGADEQFF
d_gene: .; v_gene: TRBV28; j_gene: TRBJ1-5; abundance: .; CDR3nt: TGTGCCAGCAGCCGACTCACAATGTATATATATAGCAATCAGCCCCAGCATTTT; CDR3aa: CASSRLTMYIYSNQPQHF
d_gene: .; v_gene: TRBV5-1; j_gene: TRBJ1-1; abundance: .; CDR3nt: TGCGCCAGCAGCTTCTCTGACAGGAACACTGAAGCTTTCTTT; CDR3aa: CASSFSDRNTEAFF
d_gene: .; v_gene: TRBV12-3/TRBV12-4; j_gene: TRBJ1-1; abundance: few; CDR3nt: TGTGCCAGCAGTCAGCGCAGGGGGAACACTGAAGCTTTCTTT; CDR3aa: CASSQRRGNTEAFF
d_gene: TRBD1; v_gene: TRBV18; j_gene: TRBJ2-1; abundance: .; CDR3nt: TGTGCCAGCTCCTCCACATACAATATCGCGCCGGGACAGACTTACAATGAGCAGTTCTTC; CDR3aa: CASSSTYNIAPGQTYNEQFF
d_gene: .; v_gene: TRBV2; j_gene: TRBJ2-7; abundance: .; CDR3nt: TGTGCCAGCAGGAACAGGGATCTCTCCTACGAGCAGTACTTC; CDR3aa: CASRNRDLSYEQYF
d_gene: .; v_gene: TRBV4-2; j_gene: TRBJ1-5; abundance: few; CDR3nt: TGTGCCAGCAGCCAAGGAGACAGAAGCAATCAGCCCCAGCATTTT; CDR3aa: CASSQGDRSNQPQHF
d_gene: .; v_gene: TRBV28; j_gene: TRBJ1-4; abundance: .; CDR3nt: TGTGCCAGCTGCGACTCCCTGGGGGAAAAACTGTTTTTT; CDR3aa: CASCDSLGEKLFF
d_gene: .; v_gene: TRBV20-1; j_gene: TRBJ2-7; abundance: .; CDR3nt: TGCAGTGCTCACCAGGGTTACGAGCAGTACTTC; CDR3aa: CSAHQGYEQYF
d_gene: TRBD2; v_gene: TRBV7-9; j_gene: TRBJ2-7; abundance: few; CDR3nt: TGTGCCAGCAGCGCCCCTTCGACTAGCGGGAGTGACTACGAGCAGTACTTC; CDR3aa: CASSAPSTSGSDYEQYF
d_gene: .; v_gene: TRBV20-1; j_gene: TRBJ2-7; abundance: many; CDR3nt: TGCAGCGCTGGGGGTTCCTACGAGCAGTACTTC; CDR3aa: CSAGGSYEQYF